The clone carrying this T cell receptor beta chain was counted a few times. The CDR3 totals 14 residues. Trimming took 5 bases from V and 7 from J, leaving 18 bases between them. Looked up from germline, CDR1 is MDHEN and CDR2 is SYDVKM. This record belongs to a study of blood T cells in healthy people across ages. A second roughly 6 to 11 cycle PCR used barcoded and J-beta primers. A single record per CDR3 protein comes from TCRdb applying MiXCR to the 5' RACE reads. The sample has 600,000 to 1,000,000 distinct CDR3 sequences, about 25% seen once. These data also featured in a second study, about T cells of mothers and their children. That report notes: Maternal samples each gave over 8 million TCR beta CDR3 reads, and child samples about 3 million each.

The source is a boy under 18 in good health. Sequencing was carried out using blood. This chain links TRBV28 with TRBJ2-7, with D perhaps TRBD2 (6 bases). The CDR3 spells CASSLRDGRGEQYF. The CDR3 DNA reads as TGTGCCAGCAGTCTCCGGGACGGCCGGGGGGAGCAGTACTTC.